This entry lists 26 T cell receptor beta chains sequenced from one sample in a study of OX40 agonist ivuxolimab in advanced cancers. Library creation used the immunoSEQ multiplex PCR assay. This is the immuneACCESS table as TCRdb keeps it, with only in-frame sequences that have V and J called. A part of the clones is gone; compared with another copy, unresolved V genes explain less than half, and the rest is unexplained. This sample lists some 110,000 clones; just over 90% were detected once. The ten largest clones represent over 0.15% of the sample. This specimen was CD4+ or CD8+ T cells sorted from blood, taken in a trial of the OX40 agonist ivuxolimab. These receptors all come from an adult with an advanced solid tumor such as melanoma, head and neck, liver or kidney cancer.

The rearrangement links TRBV21-1 to TRBJ2-5; the D segment call TRBD1 is taken from the table without a DNA check. TRBV21-1 is noted as a pseudogene. The CDR3 is made up of 17 amino acids. The CDR3 nucleotides read TGTGCCAGCAGGTCTACCCGCGGACAGGGAGTCCAAGAGACCCAGTACTTC. Translated: CASRSTRGQGVQETQYF.

The chain links TRBV6-6 to TRBJ1-1; 7 bases fit TRBD1. Germline values: CDR1 MNHNY, CDR2 SVGAGI (reference sequence). V shed 7 bases, J shed 1 base, and the junction held 9 bases outside the gene matches. The CDR3 loop spans 15 amino acids. CDR3 sequence: CASTMTGRGNTEAFF. The CDR3 DNA follows: TGTGCCAGCACCATGACAGGGCGGGGGAACACTGAAGCTTTCTTT.

The chain employs TRBV28 and TRBJ2-1; TRBD2 aligns across 12 bases. Germline-derived CDR1 and CDR2 are MDHEN and SYDVKM. Unmatched junction bases numbered 8, after V lost 6 bases and J lost 8 bases. This CDR3 contains 15 residues. The CDR3 DNA sequence: TGTGCCAGCAGCCCTCTAACTAGCGGGAGGTATGAGCAGTTCTTC. This encodes CASSPLTSGRYEQFF.

The chain joins TRBV2 to TRBJ1-5, with D unclear. The CDR3 length is 13 residues. Germline lookup yields CDR1 SNHLY and CDR2 FYNNEI. Trimming took off 2 bases at V and 4 bases at J, with 6 bases between the two ends. CDR3 protein: CASSERTNQPQHF. DNA for the CDR3: TGTGCCAGCAGTGAAAGAACGAATCAGCCCCAGCATTTT.

The gene calls are TRBV20-1 and TRBJ2-5; no reliable D call. The CDR3 is 11 amino acids. The V end was cut by 5 bases, the J end by 3 bases, with 7 bases between. Germline values: CDR1 DFQATT, CDR2 SNEGSKA (reference sequence). CDR3 sequence: CSASSEETQYF. In nucleotides, the CDR3 is TGCAGTGCTTCTAGTGAAGAGACCCAGTACTTC.

The chain is built from TRBV2 and TRBJ2-7; D perhaps matches TRBD2 (6 bases). The CDR3 extends over 14 amino acids. The germline CDR1 and CDR2 sequences are SNHLY and FYNNEI. Deletions cut 6 bases from V and 0 bases from J, with 12 bases between. The CDR3 spells CASSVSGFSYEQYF. The DNA for the CDR3 is TGTGCCAGCAGCGTTAGCGGATTCTCCTACGAGCAGTACTTC.

The chain is built from TRBV19 and TRBJ1-5; 9 bases agree with TRBD1. There are 16 residues in the CDR3. With 5 bases clipped from V and 5 bases from J, the junction kept 10 bases outside the gene matches. CDR1 LNHDA and CDR2 SQIVND come from the germline V gene (reference sequence). The CDR3 loop is CASSPPGQGNHQPQHF. CDR3 nucleotides: TGTGCCAGTAGTCCCCCGGGACAGGGAAATCATCAGCCCCAGCATTTT.

This chain uses TRBV28 with TRBJ1-2, with 10 positions matching TRBD1. V was pared by 5 bases and J by 7 bases, with 16 bases of the junction left unmatched. Germline V gene data show CDR1 as MDHEN and CDR2 as SYDVKM. The CDR3 is 17 amino acids. This chain's CDR3 is CASSPPRTTGGAFGYTF. CDR3 DNA sequence: TGTGCCAGCAGTCCACCTAGGACGACAGGGGGCGCTTTTGGCTACACCTTC.

This chain joins TRBV25-1 and TRBJ2-7, with D possibly called TRBD1 or TRBD2 (5 bases each). The CDR3 loop spans 13 amino acids. CDR1 is MGHDK and CDR2 is SYGVNS in the germline V gene. V was cut by 1 base and J by 1 base, with 5 bases left in between. CDR3 coding DNA: TGTGCCAGCAGTGAATGGGGGTCCTACGAGCAGTACTTC. This codes for CASSEWGSYEQYF.

V and J are TRBV4-1 and TRBJ2-1; 11 positions match TRBD2. The CDR3 has 15 residues. V was clipped by 0 bases and J by 10 bases; unmatched bases: 5. Germline loops: CDR1 MGHRA, CDR2 YSYEKL. The CDR3: CASSQDQLAGGEQFF. Written as DNA, the CDR3 is TGCGCCAGCAGCCAAGATCAGCTAGCGGGAGGCGAGCAGTTCTTC.

The CDR3 DNA is TGTGCCAGCAGTCCCTTAATGAACAGGAAGAACACTGAAGCTTTCTTT. Its translation is CASSPLMNRKNTEAFF. The chain combines TRBV27 with TRBJ1-1, with D possibly TRBD1 on 5 matching bases. The V and J ends lost 5 bases and 1 base respectively, with 17 bases between them. The CDR3 length is 16 residues. Germline CDR1 is MNHEY and CDR2 is SMNVEV (reference sequence).

About this clone itself: Germline and junction disagree at one end, which may indicate a read error. The chain uses TRBV6-5 and TRBJ1-1; no firm D call. CDR3 size: 13 residues. Germline-derived CDR1 and CDR2 are MNHEY and SVGAGI. CDR3 coding DNA: TGTGCCAGCAGTTACTTGGGCACGCTAGGGCTATCGTTT. Translation: CASSYLGTLGLSF.

The rearrangement joins TRBV25-1 to TRBJ2-1; possibly TRBD1 or TRBD2 for D (6 bases each). Trimming took 3 bases from V and 2 from J, leaving 20 bases between them. The germline gives CDR1 MGHDK, CDR2 SYGVNS. The CDR3 totals 18 residues. The CDR3 region has the DNA TGTGCCAGCAGTGAGGGGGGCACTAGAACTGGGGCCTACAATGAGCAGTTCTTC. Its protein is CASSEGGTRTGAYNEQFF.

A single count supports this clone. This chain connects TRBV5-5 to TRBJ1-1; D gene uncertain. This CDR3 comprises 13 residues. The V end was cut by 0 bases, the J end by 6 bases, with 9 bases between. CDR1 is SGHKS and CDR2 is YYEKEE in the germline V gene (reference sequence). In DNA, the CDR3 is TGTGCCAGCAGCTTGGACGGTGGGCCTGAAGCTTTCTTT. It specifies CASSLDGGPEAFF.

The table lists this clone with a count of one. The J gene is TRBJ1-3, the V gene TRBV5-4, with 7 bases that match TRBD1. After removal of 4 bases from V and 0 bases from J, the junction contained 7 bases not matched to a gene. Per germline, CDR1 SGHNT and CDR2 YYREEE (reference sequence). The CDR3 extends over 16 amino acids. The CDR3 DNA sequence: TGTGCCAGCAGCGTCAAGGGACAGATCTCTGGAAACACCATATATTTT. It is translated as CASSVKGQISGNTIYF.

The CDR3 DNA follows: TGTGCCAGCAGCGTAGCGGGGGGCAATACCTACAATGAGCAGTTCTTC. Translating gives CASSVAGGNTYNEQFF. The rearrangement links TRBV9 to TRBJ2-1, with D perhaps TRBD2 (7 bases). V was trimmed by 0 bases and J by 2 bases, leaving 12 bases between them. CDR1 is SGDLS and CDR2 is YYNGEE in the germline V gene. This CDR3 is built from 16 residues.

V usage is TRBV7-2 and J usage is TRBJ2-2; D not resolved. The ends were cut back, 4 bases at V and 7 bases at J, with 10 bases in the middle. CDR1 SGHTA and CDR2 FQGNSA come from the germline V gene. The CDR3 covers 13 residues. CDR3 bases: TGTGCCAGCAGCTCCCGGTTTAACGGGGAGCTGTTTTTT. Encoded protein: CASSSRFNGELFF.

The chain has TRBV10-3 and TRBJ1-1; 10 bases agree with TRBD1. Germline-derived CDR1 and CDR2 are ENHRY and SYGVKD. Trimming cost V 4 bases and J 4 bases; bases outside gene matches: 6. This CDR3 has 15 residues. CDR3 amino acids: CAISGRQGATTEAFF. The CDR3 nucleotides read TGTGCCATCAGTGGGAGACAGGGGGCAACCACTGAAGCTTTCTTT.

V usage is TRBV5-1 and J usage is TRBJ2-3; TRBD2 agrees at 8 bases. The CDR3 contains 15 residues. Germline V gene data show CDR1 as SGHRS and CDR2 as YFSETQ. J was trimmed by 6 bases and V by 1 base; bases with no gene match: 7. CDR3 in DNA: TGCGCCAGCAGCTTGTCCGGGGGGGCTGTCGATACGCAGTATTTT. This translates into CASSLSGGAVDTQYF.

CDR3 sequence (DNA): TGCGCCAGCAGCCGCTTAGTGGGAGAGACCCAGTACTTC. It codes for CASSRLVGETQYF. This rearrangement joins TRBV4-1 to TRBJ2-5; D gene unclear. The CDR3 extends over 13 amino acids. V lost 4 bases and J lost 4, with 10 bases in between. Germline values: CDR1 MGHRA, CDR2 YSYEKL.

This clone was detected once. This rearrangement joins TRBV7-8 to TRBJ1-1; D remains unclear. The V and J ends lost 1 base and 1 base respectively, with 10 bases between them. The CDR3 covers 15 residues. Germline V gives CDR1 SGHVS, CDR2 FQNEAQ. The CDR3 nucleotides are TGTGCCAGCAGCTTAGACGGGAGGAGGAACACTGAAGCTTTCTTT. As protein: CASSLDGRRNTEAFF.

This chain connects TRBV30 to TRBJ2-2; D gene uncertain. The V end lost 4 bases, the J end lost 6 bases, and 15 bases lay between the germline ends. The CDR3 contains 14 residues. CDR1 and CDR2 (germline): GTSNPN, SVGIG (reference sequence). CDR3: CAWTWNGRAGELFF. The CDR3 DNA sequence: TGTGCCTGGACCTGGAACGGACGCGCCGGGGAGCTGTTTTTT.

This chain uses TRBV6-1 with TRBJ2-5, with D perhaps assigned TRBD1 or TRBD2 (6 bases each). V lost 7 bases and J 4 bases, leaving 10 bases between the germline ends. CDR3 length: 12 residues. Germline assignment: CDR1 MNHNS and CDR2 SASEGT. The CDR3 loop is CASKEGGETQYF. The CDR3 DNA sequence: TGTGCCAGCAAGGAGGGGGGAGAGACCCAGTACTTC.

The chain is built from TRBV18 and TRBJ2-6; D tentatively reads TRBD1 or TRBD2 (5 bases each). Germline loops: CDR1 KGHSH, CDR2 LQKENI. Trimming pared 6 bases from V and 4 bases from J, leaving 19 bases between. The CDR3 is 17 residues long. CDR3 amino acids: CASSPDWAGAGANVLTF. The CDR3 bases are TGTGCCAGCTCGCCAGACTGGGCCGGGGCGGGGGCCAACGTCCTGACTTTC. The whole variable domain, remainder taken from reference TRBV18 and TRBJ2-6, is NAGVMQNPRHLVRRRGQEARLRCSPMKGHSHVYWYRQLPEEGLKFMVYLQKENIIDESGMPKERFSAEFPKEGPSILRIQQVVRGDSAAYFCASSPDWAGAGANVLTFGAGSRLTVL.

This sequence joins TRBV2 and TRBJ2-2; D call uncertain. The CDR3 covers 14 residues. Germline loops: CDR1 SNHLY, CDR2 FYNNEI. The ends were cut back, 1 base at V and 1 base at J, with 4 bases in the middle. The CDR3 DNA reads TGTGCCAGCAGTGAAGTCCTGAACACCGGGGAGCTGTTTTTT. Translated: CASSEVLNTGELFF. The entire variable domain, with the rest obtained from reference TRBV2 and TRBJ2-2, is as follows: EPEVTQTPSHQVTQMGQEVILRCVPISNHLYFYWYRQILGQKVEFLVSFYNNEISEKSEIFDDQFSVERPDGSNFTLKIRSTKLEDSAMYFCASSEVLNTGELFFGEGSRLTVL.

The chain employs TRBV28 and TRBJ2-5; D gene ambiguous. V lost 9 bases, J lost 3 bases, and 20 bases lay in between. Germline CDR1 MDHEN, CDR2 SYDVKM. The CDR3 is 15 residues long. The CDR3 DNA is TGTGCCAGTGGGGTTGAACGACAAGTAAAAGAGACCCAGTACTTC. Translation: CASGVERQVKETQYF.